Below, 8 T cell receptor beta chains from the same sample are listed, as sequenced in a study of CD8+ T cells in alopecia areata. After isolation, RNA underwent reverse transcription to generate cDNA as the sequencing template. Clones were sequenced by immunoSEQ multiplex PCR, and TCRdb holds only the in-frame ones, with some missing. The sample has 110,000 or so clones; roughly three fifths are singletons. Treatment defined: oral pan-JAK inhibitor, 5-10 mg twice daily. The sequencing used CD4+ T cells sorted from blood, collected at week 24, from a patient treated with tofacitinib. The receptor source for this set is a human donor with alopecia areata.

This clone was found a few times. This sequence joins TRBV29-1 and TRBJ1-5; D remains unclear. V lost 0 bases and J lost 8, with 8 bases in between. This CDR3 is built from 12 residues. Germline CDR1 reads SQVTM; CDR2 reads ANQGSEA. The CDR3 loop is CSVEDAGEPQHF. The CDR3 bases are TGCAGCGTTGAAGATGCCGGGGAGCCCCAGCATTTT.

The sample holds a few counts of this clone. The V gene is TRBV29-1, the J gene TRBJ2-5; D is possibly TRBD2 (5 bases). In germline, CDR1 is SQVTM, CDR2 ANQGSEA. V was trimmed by 6 bases and J by 1 base, leaving 12 bases between them. The CDR3 is 13 residues long. CDR3 residues: CSVQRDLQETQYF. The CDR3 nucleotides read TGCAGCGTCCAACGGGATCTCCAAGAGACCCAGTACTTC. The entire variable domain, with the rest obtained from reference TRBV29-1 and TRBJ2-5, is as follows: SAVISQKPSRDICQRGTSLTIQCQVDSQVTMMFWYRQQPGQSLTLIATANQGSEATYESGFVIDKFPISRPNLTFSTLTVSNMSPEDSSIYLCSVQRDLQETQYFGPGTRLLVL.

The rearrangement links TRBV29-1 to TRBJ2-7; 8 bases fit TRBD2. The CDR3 loop spans 13 amino acids. Trimming removed 7 bases from V and 4 bases from J; junction bases left unmatched: 9. In germline, CDR1 is SQVTM, CDR2 ANQGSEA. CDR3 sequence (DNA): TGCAGCGCCTCGGGGGGGGTCCTATACGAGCAGTACTTC. It specifies CSASGGVLYEQYF.

The genes are TRBV5-1 and TRBJ2-3; TRBD1 matches at 8 bases. The CDR3 covers 14 residues. CDR1 and CDR2 from the germline V gene are SGHRS and YFSETQ. V dropped 5 bases and J dropped 3; count of bases not matched to a gene: 5. The CDR3 here is CASRTGESTDTQYF. CDR3 nucleotides: TGCGCCAGCAGGACAGGGGAGTCGACAGATACGCAGTATTTT.

The CDR3 reads CASKGGRGRNSPLHF. CDR3 bases: TGTGCCAGCAAGGGGGGCCGTGGGAGGAATTCACCCCTCCACTTT. This chain uses TRBV2 with TRBJ1-6, with TRBD1 as a possible D gene (6 bases). This CDR3 has 15 amino acids. V was shortened by 7 bases and J by 7 bases, with 17 bases between the two germline ends. Germline-derived CDR1 and CDR2 are SNHLY and FYNNEI.

V is TRBV7-2 and J is TRBJ2-1, with a possible D match to TRBD1 (5 bases). V lost 5 bases to trimming and J lost 12 bases, with 14 bases between them. CDR3 length: 12 amino acids. Per the germline V gene, CDR1 is SGHTA and CDR2 is FQGNSA. The CDR3 nucleotides read TGTGCCAGCAGCCTTCCTGGGGCCCGGCAGTTCTTC. Translated, it gives CASSLPGARQFF.

The chain uses TRBV7-2 and TRBJ1-4, with D perhaps TRBD1 (5 bases). This CDR3 has 15 amino acids. The V end was cut by 3 bases, the J end by 3 bases, with 11 bases between. In germline, CDR1 is SGHTA, CDR2 FQGNSA. The CDR3 bases are TGTGCCAGCAGCTTGGGAGGAGGGGCTAATGAAAAACTGTTTTTT. It translates to CASSLGGGANEKLFF.

The gene calls are TRBV11-1 and TRBJ2-2; the match to TRBD1 covers 8 bases. This CDR3 is 16 amino acids long. Per the germline V gene, CDR1 is SGHAT and CDR2 is FQDESV (reference sequence). With 7 bases clipped from V and 1 base from J, the junction kept 8 bases outside the gene matches. CDR3 sequence (DNA): TGTGCCAGCACCGCTATCGGGACAGGGAACACCGGGGAGCTGTTTTTT. Translation gives CASTAIGTGNTGELFF. Using reference TRBV11-1 and TRBJ2-2 for the parts outside the CDR3, the full variable domain is EAEVAQSPRYKITEKSQAVAFWCDPISGHATLYWYRQILGQGPELLVQFQDESVVDDSQLPKDRFSAERLKGVDSTLKIQPAELGDSAMYLCASTAIGTGNTGELFFGEGSRLTVL.